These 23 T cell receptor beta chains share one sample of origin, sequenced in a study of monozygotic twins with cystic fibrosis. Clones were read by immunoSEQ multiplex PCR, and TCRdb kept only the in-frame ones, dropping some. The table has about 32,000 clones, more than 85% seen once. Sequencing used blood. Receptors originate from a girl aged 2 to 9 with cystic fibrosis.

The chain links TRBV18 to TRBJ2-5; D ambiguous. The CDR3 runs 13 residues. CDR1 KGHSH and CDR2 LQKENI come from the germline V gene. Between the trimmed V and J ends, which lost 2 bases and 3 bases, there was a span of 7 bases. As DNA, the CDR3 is TGTGCCAGCTCACCAACGCAGGAAGAGACCCAGTACTTC. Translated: CASSPTQEETQYF.

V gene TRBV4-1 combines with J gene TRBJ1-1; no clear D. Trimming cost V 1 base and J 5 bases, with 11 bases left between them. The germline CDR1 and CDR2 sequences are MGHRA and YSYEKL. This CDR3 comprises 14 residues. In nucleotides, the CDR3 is TGCGCCAGCAGCCAAGTTTCGGATGTAACTGAAGCTTTCTTT. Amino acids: CASSQVSDVTEAFF.

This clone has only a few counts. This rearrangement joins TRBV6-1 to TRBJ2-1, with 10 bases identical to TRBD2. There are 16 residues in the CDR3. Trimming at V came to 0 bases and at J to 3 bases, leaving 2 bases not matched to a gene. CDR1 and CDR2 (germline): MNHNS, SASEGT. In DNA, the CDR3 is TGTGCCAGCAGTGAAGCTACTAGCGGGGACTACAATGAGCAGTTCTTC. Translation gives CASSEATSGDYNEQFF.

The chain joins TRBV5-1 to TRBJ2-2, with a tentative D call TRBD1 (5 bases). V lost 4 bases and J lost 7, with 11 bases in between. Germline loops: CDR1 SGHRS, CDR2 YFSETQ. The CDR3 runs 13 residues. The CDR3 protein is CASSAGFVGELFF. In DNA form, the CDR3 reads TGCGCCAGCAGCGCAGGGTTTGTCGGGGAGCTGTTTTTT.

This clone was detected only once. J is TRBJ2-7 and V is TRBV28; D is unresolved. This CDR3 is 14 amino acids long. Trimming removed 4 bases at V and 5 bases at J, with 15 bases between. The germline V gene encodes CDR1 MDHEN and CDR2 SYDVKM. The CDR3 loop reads CASSSPFGTDEQYF. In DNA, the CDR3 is TGTGCCAGCAGTTCCCCCTTTGGCACAGACGAGCAGTACTTC.

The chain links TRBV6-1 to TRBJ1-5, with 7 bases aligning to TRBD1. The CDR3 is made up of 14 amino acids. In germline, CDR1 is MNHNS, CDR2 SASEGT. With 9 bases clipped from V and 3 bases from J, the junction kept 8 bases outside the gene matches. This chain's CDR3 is CASTGDGANQPQHF. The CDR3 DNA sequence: TGTGCCAGTACAGGGGACGGGGCCAATCAGCCCCAGCATTTT.

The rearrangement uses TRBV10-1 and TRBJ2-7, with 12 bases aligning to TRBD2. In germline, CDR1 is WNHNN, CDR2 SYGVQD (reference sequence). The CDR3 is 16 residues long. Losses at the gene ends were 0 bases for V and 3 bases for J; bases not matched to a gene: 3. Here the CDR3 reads CASSESLGLAGYEQYF. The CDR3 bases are TGCGCCAGCAGTGAGTCGCTGGGACTAGCGGGCTACGAGCAGTACTTC.

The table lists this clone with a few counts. CDR3 amino acids: CASSLAGGRTEAFF. The DNA for the CDR3 is TGTGCCAGCAGCTTGGCGGGGGGGAGGACTGAAGCTTTCTTT. This rearrangement joins TRBV5-4 to TRBJ1-1; D possibly corresponds to TRBD1 (5 bases). The V end was cut by 0 bases, the J end by 5 bases, with 11 bases between. CDR1 is SGHNT and CDR2 is YYREEE in the germline V gene (reference sequence). CDR3 length equals 14 residues.

In DNA form, the CDR3 reads TGTGCCAGTCGGGACAGCCAAGCCTCTGGAAACACCATATATTTT. Translated, it gives CASRDSQASGNTIYF. The chain recombines TRBV28 with TRBJ1-3; 7 nucleotides agree with TRBD1. Germline CDR1 reads MDHEN; CDR2 reads SYDVKM. V lost 9 bases and J lost 0; bases outside the gene matches: 8. The CDR3 spans 15 residues.

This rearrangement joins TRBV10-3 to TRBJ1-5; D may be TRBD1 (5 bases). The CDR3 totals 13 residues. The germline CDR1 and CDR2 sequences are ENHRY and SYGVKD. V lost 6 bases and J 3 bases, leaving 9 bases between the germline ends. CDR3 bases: TGTGCCATCAGGGGGGGGGACAATCAGCCCCAGCATTTT. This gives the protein CAIRGGDNQPQHF.

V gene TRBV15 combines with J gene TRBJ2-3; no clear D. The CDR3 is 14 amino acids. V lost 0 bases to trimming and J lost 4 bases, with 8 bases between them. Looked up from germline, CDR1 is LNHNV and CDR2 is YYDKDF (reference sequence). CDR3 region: CATSREGESDTQYF. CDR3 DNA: TGTGCCACCAGCAGAGAGGGCGAGTCAGATACGCAGTATTTT.

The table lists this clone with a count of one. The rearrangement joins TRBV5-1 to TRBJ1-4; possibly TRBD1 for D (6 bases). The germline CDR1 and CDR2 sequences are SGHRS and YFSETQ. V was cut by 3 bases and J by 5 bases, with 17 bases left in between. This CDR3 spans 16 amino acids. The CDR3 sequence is CASSSDLTGGNEKLFF. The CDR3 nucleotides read TGCGCCAGCAGCTCCGACCTGACAGGTGGAAATGAAAAACTGTTTTTT.

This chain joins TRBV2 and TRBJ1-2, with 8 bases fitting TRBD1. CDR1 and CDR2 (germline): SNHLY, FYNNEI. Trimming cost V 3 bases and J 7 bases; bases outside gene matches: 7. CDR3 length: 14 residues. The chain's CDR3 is CASSEGRGRAGYTF. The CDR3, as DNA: TGTGCCAGCAGTGAGGGCAGGGGGCGGGCTGGCTACACCTTC.

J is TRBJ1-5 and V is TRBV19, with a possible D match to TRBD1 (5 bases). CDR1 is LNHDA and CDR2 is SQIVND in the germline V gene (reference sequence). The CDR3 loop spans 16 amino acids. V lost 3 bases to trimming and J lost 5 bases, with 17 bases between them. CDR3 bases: TGTGCCAGTAGTATTATGTTTGGAGACAGATATCAGCCCCAGCATTTT. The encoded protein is CASSIMFGDRYQPQHF.

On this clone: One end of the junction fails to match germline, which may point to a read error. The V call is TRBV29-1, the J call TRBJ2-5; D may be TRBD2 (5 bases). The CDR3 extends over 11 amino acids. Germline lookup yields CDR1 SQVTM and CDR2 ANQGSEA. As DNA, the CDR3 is TGCAGCGTTGAAGATCTTCGGGGAAGCGACTTC. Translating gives CSVEDLRGSDF.

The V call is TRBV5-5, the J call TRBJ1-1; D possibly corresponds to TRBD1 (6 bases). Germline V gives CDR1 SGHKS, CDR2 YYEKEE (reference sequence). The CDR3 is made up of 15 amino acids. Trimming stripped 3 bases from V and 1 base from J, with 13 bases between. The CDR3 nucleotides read TGTGCCAGCAGCTCCTGGACAGCCACGAACACTGAAGCTTTCTTT. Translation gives CASSSWTATNTEAFF.

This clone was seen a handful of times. The CDR3 nucleotides are TGTGCCAGCAGTGAACCGACTAGCGGGACCACAGATACGCAGTATTTT. Its translation: CASSEPTSGTTDTQYF. The rearrangement joins TRBV6-1 to TRBJ2-3; 11 positions agree with TRBD2. From germline, CDR1 is MNHNS and CDR2 SASEGT. The CDR3 is 16 residues long. V lost 2 bases, J lost 2 bases, and 3 bases stayed unmatched.

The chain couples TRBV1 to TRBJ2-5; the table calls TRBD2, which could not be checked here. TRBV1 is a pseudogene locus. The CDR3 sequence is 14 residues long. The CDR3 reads CTSSRDRGEETQYF. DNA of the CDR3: TGCACCAGCAGCAGAGATCGGGGGGAAGAGACCCAGTACTTC.

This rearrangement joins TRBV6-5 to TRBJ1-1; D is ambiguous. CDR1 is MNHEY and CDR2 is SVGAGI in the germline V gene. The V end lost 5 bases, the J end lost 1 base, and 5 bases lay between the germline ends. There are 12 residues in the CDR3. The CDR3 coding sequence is TGTGCCAGCAGTGAGCGGAACACTGAAGCTTTCTTT. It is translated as CASSERNTEAFF.

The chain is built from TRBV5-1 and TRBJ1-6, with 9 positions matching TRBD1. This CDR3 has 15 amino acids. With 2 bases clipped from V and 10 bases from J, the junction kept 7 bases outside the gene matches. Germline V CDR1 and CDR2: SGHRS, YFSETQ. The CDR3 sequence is CASSFEQGARSPLHF. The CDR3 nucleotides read TGCGCCAGCAGCTTCGAACAGGGGGCTCGGTCACCCCTCCACTTT.

As DNA, the CDR3 is TGTGCCAGCAGTTTGGGACAGGGCTCCTACAATGAGCAGTTCTTC. Encoded protein: CASSLGQGSYNEQFF. V is TRBV11-2 and J is TRBJ2-1; TRBD1 agrees at 9 bases. The CDR3 totals 15 residues. After removal of 6 bases from V and 0 bases from J, the junction contained 3 bases not matched to a gene. The germline CDR1 and CDR2 sequences are SGHAT and FQNNGV.

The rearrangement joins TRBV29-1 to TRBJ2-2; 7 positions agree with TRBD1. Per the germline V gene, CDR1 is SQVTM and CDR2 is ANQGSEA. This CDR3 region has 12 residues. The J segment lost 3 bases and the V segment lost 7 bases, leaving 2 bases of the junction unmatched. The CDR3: CSGQGHTGELFF. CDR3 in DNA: TGCAGCGGACAGGGACACACCGGGGAGCTGTTTTTT.

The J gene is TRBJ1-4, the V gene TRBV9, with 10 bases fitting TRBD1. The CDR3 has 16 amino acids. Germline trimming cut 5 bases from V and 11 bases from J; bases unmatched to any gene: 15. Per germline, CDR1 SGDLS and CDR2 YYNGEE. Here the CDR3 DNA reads TGTGCCAGCAGTCCACATCCGGGACAGGGGCCCTCGAAACTGTTTTTT. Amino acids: CASSPHPGQGPSKLFF.